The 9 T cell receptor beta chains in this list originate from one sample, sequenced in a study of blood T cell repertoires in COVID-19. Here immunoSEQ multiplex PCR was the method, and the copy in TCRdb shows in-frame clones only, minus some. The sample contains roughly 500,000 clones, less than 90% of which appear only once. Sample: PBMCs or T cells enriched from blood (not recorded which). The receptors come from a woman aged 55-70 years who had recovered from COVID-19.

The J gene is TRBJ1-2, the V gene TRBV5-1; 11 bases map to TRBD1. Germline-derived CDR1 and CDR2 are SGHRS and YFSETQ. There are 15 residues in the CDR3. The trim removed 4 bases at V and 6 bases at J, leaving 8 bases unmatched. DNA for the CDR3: TGCGCCAGCAGCACCCCGGGACAGGGGGTTGATGGCTACACCTTC. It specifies CASSTPGQGVDGYTF.

The CDR3 loop is CATTRDRGPYGYTF. As DNA, the CDR3 is TGTGCCACCACCCGGGACAGGGGACCCTATGGCTACACCTTC. The V and J genes are TRBV2 and TRBJ1-2; 10 bases agree with TRBD1. With V trimmed by 10 bases and J by 4 bases, 9 bases remained unmatched. Germline V gene sequence: CDR1 SNHLY, CDR2 FYNNEI. CDR3 length equals 14 residues.

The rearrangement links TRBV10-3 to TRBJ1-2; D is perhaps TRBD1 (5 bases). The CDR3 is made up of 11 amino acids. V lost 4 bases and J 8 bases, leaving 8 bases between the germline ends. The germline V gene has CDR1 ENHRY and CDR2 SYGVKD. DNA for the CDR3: TGTGCCATCAGTGGAACAGGAGGCTACACCTTC. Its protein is CAISGTGGYTF.

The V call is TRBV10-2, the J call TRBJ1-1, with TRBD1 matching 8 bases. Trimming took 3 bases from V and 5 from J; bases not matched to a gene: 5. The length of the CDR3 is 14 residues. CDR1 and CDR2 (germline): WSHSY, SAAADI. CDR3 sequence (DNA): TGCGCCAGCAGTGACCAGGGGGCGAGAACTGAAGCTTTCTTT. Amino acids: CASSDQGARTEAFF.

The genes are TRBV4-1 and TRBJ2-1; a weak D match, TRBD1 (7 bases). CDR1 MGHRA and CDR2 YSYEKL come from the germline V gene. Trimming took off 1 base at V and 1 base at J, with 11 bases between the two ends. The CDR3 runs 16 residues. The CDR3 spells CASSQAQGGSYNEQFF. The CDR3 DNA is TGCGCCAGCAGCCAAGCCCAGGGGGGATCCTACAATGAGCAGTTCTTC.

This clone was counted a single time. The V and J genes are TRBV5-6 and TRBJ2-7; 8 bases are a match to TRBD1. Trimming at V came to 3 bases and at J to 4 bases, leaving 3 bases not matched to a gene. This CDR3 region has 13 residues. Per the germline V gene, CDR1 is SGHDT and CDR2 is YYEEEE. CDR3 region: CASSWGQAYEQYF. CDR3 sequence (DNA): TGTGCCAGCAGCTGGGGACAGGCTTACGAGCAGTACTTC. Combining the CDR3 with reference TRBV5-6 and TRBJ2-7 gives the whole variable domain DAGVTQSPTHLIKTRGQQVTLRCSPKSGHDTVSWYQQALGQGPQFIFQYYEEEERQRGNFPDRFSGHQFPNYSSELNVNALLLGDSALYLCASSWGQAYEQYFGPGTRLTVT.

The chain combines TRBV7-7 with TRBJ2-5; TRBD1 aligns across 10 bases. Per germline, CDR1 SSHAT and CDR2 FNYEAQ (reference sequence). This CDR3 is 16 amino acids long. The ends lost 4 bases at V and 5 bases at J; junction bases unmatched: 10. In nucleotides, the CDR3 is TGTGCCAGCAGCTCCCAGACAGGGGGCGCGGGGGAGACCCAGTACTTC. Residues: CASSSQTGGAGETQYF.

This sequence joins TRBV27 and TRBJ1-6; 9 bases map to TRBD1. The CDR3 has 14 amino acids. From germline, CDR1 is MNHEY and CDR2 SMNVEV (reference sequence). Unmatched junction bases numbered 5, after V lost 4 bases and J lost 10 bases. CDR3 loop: CASSYGTGNSPLHF. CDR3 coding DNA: TGTGCCAGCAGTTACGGGACAGGGAACTCACCCCTCCACTTT.

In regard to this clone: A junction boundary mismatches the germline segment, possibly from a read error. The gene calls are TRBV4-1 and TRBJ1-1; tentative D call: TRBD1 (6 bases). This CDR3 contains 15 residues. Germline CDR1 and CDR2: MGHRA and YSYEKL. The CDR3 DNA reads TGCGCCAGCAACCAAGACTCAGGGGTGAACACTGAAGCTTTCTTT. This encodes CASNQDSGVNTEAFF.